One sample yielded the 6 T cell receptor beta chains listed below, sequenced in a study of OX40 agonist ivuxolimab in advanced cancers. Here immunoSEQ multiplex PCR was the method, and the copy in TCRdb shows in-frame clones only, minus some. Of some 35,000 clones listed, approximately 86% are singletons. This specimen was CD4+ or CD8+ T cells sorted from blood, taken in a trial of the OX40 agonist ivuxolimab. Receptor source: an adult with an advanced solid tumor such as melanoma, head and neck, liver or kidney cancer.

The chain has TRBV2 and TRBJ2-7; the match to TRBD1 covers 9 bases. This CDR3 has 14 amino acids. With 3 bases clipped from V and 5 bases from J, the junction kept 5 bases outside the gene matches. Looked up from germline, CDR1 is SNHLY and CDR2 is FYNNEI. CDR3 DNA: TGTGCCAGCAGTGAGTATCGACAGGGGGACGAGCAGTACTTC. Its protein product is CASSEYRQGDEQYF.

The chain has TRBV11-2 and TRBJ2-7; possibly TRBD2 for D (7 bases). V lost 1 base and J 4 bases, leaving 11 bases between the germline ends. CDR1 SGHAT and CDR2 FQNNGV come from the germline V gene. The CDR3 covers 14 residues. The CDR3 is CASSLVGGAYEQYF. CDR3 in DNA: TGTGCCAGCAGCTTAGTAGGGGGGGCTTACGAGCAGTACTTC.

This chain connects TRBV18 to TRBJ1-4, with no clear D. The germline V gene has CDR1 KGHSH and CDR2 LQKENI. This CDR3 is built from 14 residues. Trimming removed 3 bases from V and 7 bases from J, with 12 bases in between. The CDR3 bases are TGTGCCAGCTCACCGCGTGGGTCAATTGAAAAACTGTTTTTT. It translates to CASSPRGSIEKLFF.

This chain links TRBV29-1 with TRBJ2-1, with TRBD2 as a possible D gene (5 bases). Between the trimmed V and J ends, which lost 4 bases and 2 bases, there was a span of 9 bases. CDR1 and CDR2 (germline): SQVTM, ANQGSEA. The CDR3 length is 13 residues. The CDR3 coding sequence is TGCAGCGTTGGGGGAGTCCCCTACAATGAGCAGTTCTTC. It codes for CSVGGVPYNEQFF.

This chain joins TRBV4-2 and TRBJ1-1; D ambiguous. V gave up 0 bases and J gave up 8 bases, with 10 bases separating them. Germline V gene lookup returns CDR1 LGHNA and CDR2 YNFKEQ. This CDR3 spans 13 amino acids. The CDR3 coding sequence is TGTGCCAGCAGCCAAGATCCCAGCCTAGAAGCTTTCTTT. Residues: CASSQDPSLEAFF.

The genes are TRBV18 and TRBJ2-3, with TRBD2 matching over 11 bases. V lost 4 bases to trimming and J lost 2 bases; unmatched junction nucleotides: 5. CDR3 length: 16 amino acids. In germline, CDR1 is KGHSH, CDR2 LQKENI. The CDR3 DNA reads as TGTGCCAGCTCACGTCCTAGCGGGGGGCCCACAGATACGCAGTATTTT. Protein product: CASSRPSGGPTDTQYF.